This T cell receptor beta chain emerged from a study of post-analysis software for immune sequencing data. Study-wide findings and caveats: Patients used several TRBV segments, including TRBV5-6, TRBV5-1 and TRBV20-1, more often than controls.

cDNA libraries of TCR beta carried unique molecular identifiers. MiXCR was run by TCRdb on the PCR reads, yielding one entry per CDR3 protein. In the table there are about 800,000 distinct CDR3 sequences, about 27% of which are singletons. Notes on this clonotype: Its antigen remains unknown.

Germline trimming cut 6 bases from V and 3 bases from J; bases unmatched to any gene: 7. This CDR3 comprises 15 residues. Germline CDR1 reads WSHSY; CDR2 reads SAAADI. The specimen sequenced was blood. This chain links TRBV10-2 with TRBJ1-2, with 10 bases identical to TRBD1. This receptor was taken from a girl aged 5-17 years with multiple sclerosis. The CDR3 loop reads CASSLRTGGYYGYTF. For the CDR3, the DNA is TGCGCCAGCAGCCTAAGGACAGGGGGTTACTATGGCTACACCTTC.